Below, 19 T cell receptor beta chains from the same sample are listed, as sequenced in a study of CD8+CD57+ T cells in acquired aplastic anemia. Sequencing involved patients with CD8+CD57+ cell expansion previously shown by flow cytometry. The template for TCR beta VDJ and CDR3 sequence profiling was genomic DNA. Each CDR3 protein is one row after TCRdb ran MiXCR on the reads. The repertoire consists of 210,000 or so distinct CDR3 sequences, with roughly 53% occurring once and the leading ten covering 15% to 20%. The source material was sorted CD4+, CD8+, or CD8+CD57+ T cells (not recorded which) from PBMCs. These TCRs come from a human donor with aplastic anemia.

This clonotype has only a few counts. A single base separates this from a much larger clone, so it may be a read error. This chain's CDR3 is CASSSGLVEETQYF. CDR3 coding DNA: TGTGCCAGCAGCTCGGGACTAGTTGAAGAGACCCAGTACTTC. The chain joins TRBV2 to TRBJ2-5, with 8 positions matching TRBD2. Looked up from germline, CDR1 is SNHLY and CDR2 is FYNNEI. V shed 6 bases and J 3 bases; nucleotides not matched to a gene: 6. CDR3 length: 14 residues. Based on the CDR3 plus reference TRBV2 and TRBJ2-5, the full variable domain is EPEVTQTPSHQVTQMGQEVILRCVPISNHLYFYWYRQILGQKVEFLVSFYNNEISEKSEIFDDQFSVERPDGSNFTLKIRSTKLEDSAMYFCASSSGLVEETQYFGPGTRLLVL.

This clonotype was counted a few times. V gene TRBV4-1 combines with J gene TRBJ2-1; possibly TRBD2 for D (7 bases). The V and J ends lost 0 bases and 1 base respectively, with 13 bases between them. The CDR3 totals 17 residues. Germline lookup yields CDR1 MGHRA and CDR2 YSYEKL. The CDR3 coding sequence is TGCGCCAGCAGCCAAGATCAAGGGGGGGGTTCCTACAATGAGCAGTTCTTC. It encodes CASSQDQGGGSYNEQFF.

This clonotype occurred many times. The V gene is TRBV14, the J gene TRBJ2-2; no firm D call. Per the germline V gene, CDR1 is SGHDN and CDR2 is FVKESK. The CDR3 is made up of 14 amino acids. V lost 1 base and J lost 5, with 8 bases in between. The CDR3 coding sequence is TGTGCCAGCAGCCAAGCGGTTGGTACCGGGGAGCTGTTTTTT. Translated: CASSQAVGTGELFF.

The chain recombines TRBV2 with TRBJ1-2; TRBD1 is a possible D gene (5 bases). Per the germline V gene, CDR1 is SNHLY and CDR2 is FYNNEI. CDR3 size: 12 residues. Trimming removed 5 bases from V and 9 bases from J, with 13 bases in between. CDR3 sequence: CASSFRVFSYTF. The CDR3 DNA is TGTGCCAGCAGTTTCAGGGTATTCAGCTACACCTTC.

This clonotype was seen repeatedly, ten times or more. The chain couples TRBV6-1 to TRBJ2-2; perhaps TRBD1 as D (5 bases). CDR1 and CDR2 from the germline V gene are MNHNS and SASEGT. The V end was cut by 7 bases, the J end by 7 bases, with 13 bases between. This CDR3 spans 13 amino acids. DNA of the CDR3: TGTGCCAGCACCCAAACCAGGGACGGGGAGCTGTTTTTT. Protein: CASTQTRDGELFF.

This clonotype came up many times. The J gene is TRBJ1-6, the V gene TRBV4-1, with 8 positions matching TRBD1. Trimming at V came to 0 bases and at J to 0 bases, leaving 13 bases not matched to a gene. Germline CDR1 is MGHRA and CDR2 is YSYEKL. The CDR3 is made up of 21 amino acids. The CDR3 sequence is CASSQEGIQDRANSYNSPLHF. CDR3 bases: TGCGCCAGCAGCCAAGAGGGCATACAGGACAGGGCGAACTCCTATAATTCACCCCTCCACTTT.

Notes on this clonotype: A junction boundary mismatches the germline segment, possibly from a read error. The chain couples TRBV11-2 to TRBJ1-5; perhaps TRBD1 as D (5 bases). The CDR3 runs to 17 residues. Germline V gene data show CDR1 as SGHAT and CDR2 as FQNNGV. CDR3 amino acids: CASSQNSGGRSNRPQHF. CDR3 sequence (DNA): TGTGCCAGCAGCCAGAATTCCGGGGGTCGGAGCAATCGGCCCCAGCATTTT.

This clonotype was detected a few times. The chain couples TRBV6-2 or TRBV6-3 to TRBJ2-1, with 9 bases identical to TRBD2. Germline V gene lookup returns CDR1 MNHEY and CDR2 SVGEGT. CDR3 length equals 16 residues. With 2 bases clipped from V and 4 bases from J, the junction kept 6 bases outside the gene matches. The CDR3: CASSYMRGGLYNEQFF. The DNA for the CDR3 is TGTGCCAGCAGTTACATGCGGGGGGGTCTATACAATGAGCAGTTCTTC.

CDR3 nucleotide sequence: TGTGCCAGCAGCTTTAAGGGCGACTCACCCCTCCACTTT. As protein: CASSFKGDSPLHF. V and J are TRBV12-3 or TRBV12-4 and TRBJ1-6, with unresolved D. The ends were cut back, 6 bases at V and 10 bases at J, with 13 bases in the middle. The CDR3 has 13 residues.

In this sample, this clonotype turned up many times. V and J are TRBV7-2 and TRBJ1-5; D not resolved. Germline V CDR1 and CDR2: SGHTA, FQGNSA. The CDR3 contains 15 residues. Trimming took off 2 bases at V and 3 bases at J, with 11 bases between the two ends. The CDR3 region is CASSLSPRINQPQHF. The CDR3 DNA reads TGTGCCAGCAGCTTATCCCCACGGATCAATCAGCCCCAGCATTTT.

As regards this clonotype: Being one base from a much bigger clone, this may be a read error. The V and J genes are TRBV5-4 and TRBJ1-4; D uncertain. Germline V gene data show CDR1 as SGHNT and CDR2 as YYREEE (reference sequence). CDR3 size: 17 residues. The CDR3 reads CASSSRAYSGDNEKLVF. Written as DNA, the CDR3 is TGTGCCAGCAGCTCAAGGGCCTACAGTGGGGATAATGAAAAACTGGTTTTT.

In this sample, this clonotype turned up many times. The rearrangement links TRBV2 to TRBJ1-2; 7 positions agree with TRBD1. Germline assignment: CDR1 SNHLY and CDR2 FYNNEI. The CDR3 sequence is 16 residues long. Trimming cost V 7 bases and J 1 base; bases outside gene matches: 12. The CDR3 protein is CASKRGGQAGNYGYTF. The DNA for the CDR3 is TGTGCCAGCAAGAGAGGAGGACAGGCGGGTAACTATGGCTACACCTTC.

The V gene is TRBV2, the J gene TRBJ1-1, with D possibly TRBD1 on 6 matching bases. Germline V gives CDR1 SNHLY, CDR2 FYNNEI. This CDR3 comprises 15 residues. V was trimmed by 6 bases and J by 0 bases, leaving 14 bases between them. This CDR3 is CASRASDRLNTEAFF. The CDR3 bases are TGTGCCAGCAGGGCATCGGACAGATTGAACACTGAAGCTTTCTTT.

There are many counts of this clonotype. This chain joins TRBV9 and TRBJ2-5; perhaps TRBD1 as D (6 bases). The CDR3 is 13 amino acids. CDR1 and CDR2 from the germline V gene are SGDLS and YYNGEE. V dropped 3 bases and J dropped 4 bases, with 10 bases sitting between them. The CDR3, as DNA: TGTGCCAGCAGCGCAGGGGTGGCAGAGACCCAGTACTTC. This gives the protein CASSAGVAETQYF. Full variable domain (missing parts from reference TRBV9 and TRBJ2-5): DSGVTQTPKHLITATGQRVTLRCSPRSGDLSVYWYQQSLDQGLQFLIQYYNGEERAKGNILERFSAQQFPDLHSELNLSSLELGDSALYFCASSAGVAETQYFGPGTRLLVL.

The chain uses TRBV25-1 and TRBJ1-2, with D unclear. The V end was cut by 1 base, the J end by 8 bases, with 20 bases between. This CDR3 comprises 16 residues. The germline V gene has CDR1 MGHDK and CDR2 SYGVNS. CDR3 sequence reads: CASSESVLRYSDGYTF. The CDR3 DNA sequence: TGTGCCAGCAGTGAATCTGTCCTGAGGTATTCGGACGGCTACACCTTC.

Comment on this clonotype: At one boundary the junction diverges from the germline segment, which might be a read error. The chain joins TRBV20-1 to TRBJ1-6, with D perhaps matching TRBD1 (5 bases). Germline CDR1 reads DFQATT; CDR2 reads SNEGSKA (reference sequence). The CDR3 length is 10 residues. The CDR3 loop reads CSASPGPAGF. DNA for the CDR3: TGCAGTGCTAGCCCAGGGCCGGCAGGGTTT.

The V call is TRBV5-1, the J call TRBJ2-7; D is perhaps TRBD1 (5 bases). The V end lost 4 bases, the J end lost 0 bases, and 14 bases lay between the germline ends. This CDR3 has 15 residues. Germline V gene sequence: CDR1 SGHRS, CDR2 YFSETQ. DNA of the CDR3: TGCGCCAGCAGCCACGGACACAGGAGCTCCTACGAGCAGTACTTC. As protein: CASSHGHRSSYEQYF.

The rearrangement joins TRBV7-4 to TRBJ1-3, with D unclear. The V end lost 4 bases, the J end lost 8 bases, and 3 bases lay between the germline ends. CDR3 length: 10 amino acids. Germline CDR1 and CDR2: SGHVT and SQSDAQ. CDR3 nucleotide sequence: TGTGCCAGCAGCTCAGACACCATATATTTT. This codes for CASSSDTIYF.

Turning to this clonotype: A read error is possible here, since a much larger clone lies one base away. The chain combines TRBV3-1 with TRBJ2-3; 7 positions agree with TRBD2. The CDR3 runs 13 residues. CDR1 is LGHDT, CDR2 YNNKEL, per germline (reference sequence). V gave up 4 bases and J gave up 11 bases; unmatched junction bases: 9. The CDR3 here is CASSRSREGGQYF. DNA for the CDR3: TGTGCCAGCAGCCGAAGTAGGGAGGGTGGGCAGTATTTT.